These T cell receptor beta chains were read from a single sample in a study of blood T cells in healthy people across ages. Each CDR3 protein is one row after TCRdb ran MiXCR on the 5' RACE reads. The sample records roughly 1.7 million distinct CDR3 sequences, approximately 32% being singletons. The specimen sequenced was blood. The receptors here all came from a woman aged 25 to 39 in good health. Each CDR3 is given with its conserved first and last residue. Fields, in order: clone size, J gene, D gene, V gene, CDR3 protein, CDR3 DNA. A D gene is named only where the DNA matches it firmly. Size values are once, few and many counts, or a class for expanded clones, and some rows have none.

few	TRBJ2-3	TRBD2	TRBV6-4	CASSDSSGGHTDTQYF	TGTGCCAGCAGTGATTCTAGCGGGGGCCACACAGATACGCAGTATTTT
.	TRBJ2-7	.	TRBV7-9	CASSPDQSPYEQYF	TGTGCCAGCAGCCCCGATCAATCTCCCTACGAGCAGTACTTC
.	TRBJ1-6	.	TRBV12-3/TRBV12-4	CASSPRPYSPLHF	TGTGCCAGCAGTCCACGACCTTATTCACCCCTCCACTTT
.	TRBJ2-1	TRBD2	TRBV5-1	CASTGDLAGREQFF	TGCGCCAGCACTGGGGACCTAGCGGGGCGTGAGCAGTTCTTC
.	TRBJ2-1	.	TRBV24-1	CATSERATSEQFF	TGTGCCACCAGTGAGCGGGCGACGAGTGAGCAGTTCTTC
.	TRBJ1-4	.	TRBV12-3/TRBV12-4	CASRQATTNEKLFF	TGTGCCAGCAGACAGGCTACAACTAATGAAAAACTGTTTTTT
few	TRBJ2-1	.	TRBV7-3	CASSLRTRDNEQFF	TGTGCCAGCAGCCTAAGGACACGGGACAATGAGCAGTTCTTC
many	TRBJ2-3	TRBD2	TRBV29-1	CSVHSGRAESNTQYF	TGCAGCGTCCATAGCGGGAGGGCCGAGTCTAATACGCAGTATTTT
few	TRBJ2-7	TRBD1	TRBV5-1	CASSGPGQSIYEQYF	TGCGCCAGCAGCGGGCCGGGACAGTCAATCTACGAGCAGTACTTC
.	TRBJ2-5	TRBD2	TRBV5-6	CASSLNRLAPRGAQYF	TGTGCCAGCAGCTTGAATAGACTAGCTCCGCGGGGGGCCCAGTACTTC
few	TRBJ1-5	TRBD1	TRBV28	CASSKLPQGRHQPQHF	TGTGCCAGCAGTAAACTTCCACAGGGGCGGCATCAGCCCCAGCATTTT
.	TRBJ2-1	TRBD2	TRBV15	CATSRVGGSGRSYNEQFF	TGTGCCACCAGCAGAGTTGGAGGTAGCGGGAGATCCTACAATGAGCAGTTCTTC
few	TRBJ2-7	TRBD1	TRBV25-1	CASRDRGREQYF	TGTGCCAGCCGGGACAGGGGGCGCGAGCAGTACTTC
few	TRBJ2-3	TRBD2	TRBV6-5	CASSYGSTSGRTDTQYF	TGTGCCAGCAGTTACGGTTCAACTAGCGGGAGGACAGATACGCAGTATTTT
few	TRBJ2-3	TRBD2	TRBV10-3	CAISEFGGGSDTQYF	TGTGCCATCAGTGAGTTTGGGGGGGGATCCGATACGCAGTATTTT
.	TRBJ2-1	.	TRBV12-3/TRBV12-4	CAGSSASDEQFF	TGTGCCGGCAGTTCGGCTAGTGATGAGCAGTTCTTC
.	TRBJ2-3	TRBD1	TRBV20-1	CSAAGQGVLTDTQYF	TGCAGTGCTGCGGGACAGGGGGTCTTGACAGATACGCAGTATTTT
few	TRBJ1-4	TRBD1	TRBV5-1	CASSPGGREKLFF	TGCGCCAGCAGCCCAGGGGGTCGGGAAAAACTGTTTTTT
many	TRBJ1-2	.	TRBV29-1	CSVDPQGGYTF	TGCAGCGTTGACCCCCAGGGAGGCTACACCTTC
.	TRBJ1-5	TRBD1	TRBV18	CASRGQTNSNQPQHF	TGTGCCAGCCGGGGACAGACTAATAGCAATCAGCCCCAGCATTTT
few	TRBJ2-5	.	TRBV27	CASGKSQETQYF	TGTGCCAGCGGTAAATCCCAAGAGACCCAGTACTTC
few	TRBJ2-7	.	TRBV7-9	CASSLEGWGRDLSYEQYF	TGTGCCAGCAGCTTAGAGGGTTGGGGCCGGGACCTCTCCTACGAGCAGTACTTC
few	TRBJ2-7	TRBD1	TRBV6-1	CASNLDRGPYEQYF	TGTGCCAGCAATCTCGACAGGGGGCCCTACGAGCAGTACTTC
.	TRBJ2-3	.	TRBV5-6	CASSAPGPDTQYF	TGTGCCAGCAGCGCCCCCGGGCCAGATACGCAGTATTTT
.	TRBJ2-7	.	TRBV7-9	CASSYRKGNEQYF	TGTGCCAGCAGCTACCGTAAGGGTAACGAGCAGTACTTC
.	TRBJ2-7	TRBD2	TRBV7-9	CASSVGLAGGKTYEQYF	TGTGCCAGCAGCGTAGGACTAGCGGGGGGGAAAACATACGAGCAGTACTTC
.	TRBJ2-5	.	TRBV28	CASSLRSAEETQYF	TGTGCCAGCAGTTTGAGGTCGGCGGAAGAGACCCAGTACTTC
.	TRBJ2-2	.	TRBV5-6	CASSLTRVTGELFF	TGTGCCAGCAGCCTAACCAGAGTCACCGGGGAGCTGTTTTTT
.	TRBJ2-5	.	TRBV6-5	CASSFSSQETQYF	TGTGCCAGCAGCTTTAGTTCCCAAGAGACCCAGTACTTC
once	TRBJ2-7	.	TRBV27	CASSLAASGNEQYF	TGTGCCAGCAGTTTAGCAGCGTCGGGGAATGAGCAGTACTTC
.	TRBJ2-7	.	TRBV12-3/TRBV12-4	CASSLSQGMSYEQYF	TGTGCCAGCAGTTTGAGCCAGGGGATGTCCTACGAGCAGTATTTC
few	TRBJ2-5	.	TRBV7-9	CASSADWARRETQYF	TGTGCCAGCAGCGCGGACTGGGCCCGGAGGGAGACCCAGTACTTC
.	TRBJ1-2	.	TRBV12-3/TRBV12-4	CASSGRAEGGYTF	TGTGCCAGCAGCGGACGGGCTGAGGGTGGCTACACCTTC
once	TRBJ2-3	.	TRBV5-1	CASCWAGSTDTQYF	TGCGCCAGCTGCTGGGCGGGAAGCACAGATACGCAGTATTTT
.	TRBJ1-2	TRBD1	TRBV6-6	CASSTTGEANYGYTF	TGTGCCAGCAGTACTACAGGGGAAGCTAACTATGGCTACACCTTC
.	TRBJ2-2	.	TRBV5-1	CASDKGTNTGELFF	TGCGCCAGCGATAAGGGGACGAACACCGGGGAGCTGTTTTTT
.	TRBJ2-7	TRBD1	TRBV20-1	CSARAPLDRERSYEQYF	TGCAGTGCTAGAGCTCCCTTGGACAGGGAAAGGTCCTACGAGCAGTACTTC
.	TRBJ1-5	.	TRBV6-2/TRBV6-3	CASSYTITGNQPQHF	TGTGCCAGCAGTTATACAATTACGGGCAATCAGCCCCAGCATTTT
few	TRBJ2-7	.	TRBV7-6	CASSLTPGSSYEQYF	TGTGCCAGCAGCTTAACCCCCGGCAGCTCCTACGAGCAGTACTTC
.	TRBJ1-5	TRBD1	TRBV6-6	CASSYPGQGLSQPQHF	TGTGCCAGCAGTTACCCCGGACAGGGGTTGAGTCAGCCCCAGCATTTT
.	TRBJ1-5	.	TRBV7-3	CASSLVDFSPYSNQPQHF	TGTGCCAGCAGCTTAGTAGATTTCTCCCCCTATAGCAATCAGCCCCAGCATTTT
.	TRBJ2-1	.	TRBV15	CATSDTAVSSYDEQFF	TGTGCCACCAGCGATACGGCGGTTAGCTCCTACGATGAGCAGTTCTTC
.	TRBJ2-1	.	TRBV10-3	CAIRGENGQFF	TGTGCCATCAGGGGGGAAAATGGGCAGTTCTTC
few	TRBJ2-1	.	TRBV27	CATKTQGLDEQFF	TGTGCCACCAAAACCCAGGGGCTCGATGAGCAGTTCTTC